A single sample gave rise to the 14 T cell receptor beta chains below, sequenced in a study of blood T cell repertoires in COVID-19. Here immunoSEQ multiplex PCR was the method, and the copy in TCRdb shows in-frame clones only, minus some. The sample holds 200,000 or so clones, 80% to 90% seen once. The sequenced material came from PBMCs or T cells enriched from blood (not recorded which). Every receptor here comes from a man aged 30-40 years in a cohort exposed to, infected with or recovered from COVID-19 (not recorded which).

The chain joins TRBV3-1 (or the pseudogene TRBV3-2) to TRBJ2-3, with 7 nucleotides matching TRBD2. This CDR3 region has 15 residues. V trimming: 1 base; J trimming: 0 bases; junction bases outside the gene matches: 1. The germline gives CDR1 LGHDT, CDR2 YNNKEL (reference sequence). The DNA for the CDR3 is TGTGCCAGCAGCCAAGGGGACTATAGCACAGATACGCAGTATTTT. Protein sequence: CASSQGDYSTDTQYF.

The chain recombines TRBV7-2 with TRBJ2-4; possible D gene TRBD1, 6 bases. The CDR3 is 13 amino acids. Trimming left V 5 bases short and J 4 bases short, with 9 bases between. CDR1 is SGHTA and CDR2 is FQGNSA in the germline V gene. Here the CDR3 DNA reads TGTGCCAGCAGCCCTACAGGGAAAAACATTCAGTACTTC. This sequence encodes CASSPTGKNIQYF.

The gene calls are TRBV5-6 and TRBJ1-2; 11 nucleotides match TRBD1. Per germline, CDR1 SGHDT and CDR2 YYEEEE. V shed 4 bases and J 8 bases; nucleotides not matched to a gene: 7. The CDR3 is made up of 14 amino acids. In DNA, the CDR3 is TGTGCCAGCAGCGCGGACAGGGGGCAATTCGGCTACACCTTC. Translating gives CASSADRGQFGYTF.

The chain links TRBV27 to TRBJ2-2; D is perhaps TRBD1 (8 bases). Trimming cost V 2 bases and J 4 bases, with 11 bases left between them. Germline V gives CDR1 MNHEY, CDR2 SMNVEV (reference sequence). The CDR3 sequence is 15 residues long. CDR3 in DNA: TGTGCCAGCAGTTTAACAGGGGGGGCCACCGGGGAGCTGTTTTTT. It encodes CASSLTGGATGELFF.

The gene calls are TRBV6-5 and TRBJ1-6; 9 bases match TRBD1. The CDR3 has 14 residues. The germline V gene encodes CDR1 MNHEY and CDR2 SVGAGI. V trimming: 4 bases; J trimming: 10 bases; junction bases outside the gene matches: 5. CDR3 sequence (DNA): TGTGCCAGCAGTTCGGGACAGGGAGCCTCACCCCTCCACTTT. It specifies CASSSGQGASPLHF.

V and J are TRBV28 and TRBJ2-7, with TRBD1 as a possible D gene (5 bases). V was shortened by 6 bases and J by 3 bases, with 18 bases between the two germline ends. The CDR3 covers 15 residues. Germline assignment: CDR1 MDHEN and CDR2 SYDVKM. The CDR3 nucleotides are TGTGCCAGCAGGAGTTTAGGGCTTAGGGGCTACGAGCAGTACTTC. Amino acid sequence: CASRSLGLRGYEQYF.

The rearrangement links TRBV27 to TRBJ2-7; 9 bases align to TRBD1. Looked up from germline, CDR1 is MNHEY and CDR2 is SMNVEV (reference sequence). With V trimmed by 3 bases and J by 5 bases, 11 bases remained unmatched. CDR3 length: 16 residues. CDR3 nucleotide sequence: TGTGCCAGCAGTTTCTATCGGGACAGGGTTGGGCACGAGCAGTACTTC. Translated: CASSFYRDRVGHEQYF.

This chain links TRBV9 with TRBJ1-3; no definite D call. Germline V gene lookup returns CDR1 SGDLS and CDR2 YYNGEE. V gave up 1 base and J gave up 0 bases, with 11 bases separating them. The CDR3 has 16 amino acids. As DNA, the CDR3 is TGTGCCAGCAGCGTAAACAGCACCAACTCTGGAAACACCATATATTTT. Amino acid sequence: CASSVNSTNSGNTIYF. The full variable domain, its missing parts supplied by reference TRBV9 and TRBJ1-3, is DSGVTQTPKHLITATGQRVTLRCSPRSGDLSVYWYQQSLDQGLQFLIQYYNGEERAKGNILERFSAQQFPDLHSELNLSSLELGDSALYFCASSVNSTNSGNTIYFGEGSWLTVV.

The genes are TRBV6-5 and TRBJ2-3, with 9 bases matching TRBD1. CDR3 length equals 14 residues. V lost 6 bases to trimming and J lost 6 bases; unmatched junction nucleotides: 7. Germline CDR1 is MNHEY and CDR2 is SVGAGI. The CDR3 DNA is TGTGCCAGCAGCTCAACAGGGGGCAAGGATACGCAGTATTTT. Its translation: CASSSTGGKDTQYF.

This clone was picked up one time. The chain couples TRBV2 to TRBJ1-5; D might be TRBD1 (5 bases). Germline V gene data show CDR1 as SNHLY and CDR2 as FYNNEI. There are 15 residues in the CDR3. The ends were cut back, 8 bases at V and 3 bases at J, with 17 bases in the middle. The CDR3 nucleotides are TGTGCCAGCGTGAGCGTCATAGGGGCCAATCAGCCCCAGCATTTT. Translation gives CASVSVIGANQPQHF.

The chain employs TRBV4-2 and TRBJ2-1; tentatively, D is TRBD1 (5 bases). CDR1 and CDR2 (germline): LGHNA, YNFKEQ. Trimming took off 0 bases at V and 1 base at J, with 10 bases between the two ends. There are 16 residues in the CDR3. This chain's CDR3 is CASSQEGLVSYNEQFF. CDR3 bases: TGTGCCAGCAGCCAAGAGGGGCTCGTATCCTACAATGAGCAGTTCTTC.

This chain uses TRBV16 with TRBJ2-5; D is perhaps TRBD2 (6 bases). This CDR3 region has 13 residues. Germline-derived CDR1 and CDR2 are KGHSY and FQNENV. V was pared by 2 bases and J by 5 bases, with 9 bases between. The CDR3 region is CASSQGSGETQYF. CDR3 DNA: TGTGCCAGCAGCCAAGGCAGCGGGGAGACCCAGTACTTC.

The chain couples TRBV18 to TRBJ2-7, with 9 bases matching TRBD1. The CDR3 runs to 16 residues. Trimming at V came to 4 bases and at J to 0 bases, leaving 7 bases not matched to a gene. Germline V gives CDR1 KGHSH, CDR2 LQKENI. The CDR3 coding sequence is TGTGCCAGCTCACGGCTGGGACAGGGTTCCTCCTACGAGCAGTACTTC. Translation gives CASSRLGQGSSYEQYF.

This chain joins TRBV10-3 and TRBJ2-7; 8 nucleotides match TRBD1. J was trimmed by 5 bases and V by 11 bases; bases with no gene match: 11. This CDR3 contains 13 residues. The germline V gene encodes CDR1 ENHRY and CDR2 SYGVKD. CDR3 amino acids: CAVHGQGEDEQYF. CDR3 DNA: TGTGCCGTACACGGACAGGGTGAGGACGAGCAGTACTTC.